This TCR beta chain was recorded in a study of blood T cell repertoires in COVID-19. TCRdb's table, derived via immunoSEQ multiplex PCR, lists solely in-frame clones and lacks some. The sample comprises 15,000 to 20,000 clones, roughly nine tenths of which are singletons, and more than 25% rests with the top ten. The CDR3 runs to 13 residues. V was pared by 5 bases and J by 1 base, with 5 bases between. Per the germline V gene, CDR1 is KGHSH and CDR2 is LQKENI. The source material was peripheral blood. The sequence came from a woman over 75 with COVID-19, enrolled during active disease. The chain carries TRBV18 and TRBJ2-2, with D hard to call. The CDR3 DNA sequence: TGTGCCAGCTCAACTCAGAACACCGGGGAGCTGTTTTTT. It yields the protein CASSTQNTGELFF.